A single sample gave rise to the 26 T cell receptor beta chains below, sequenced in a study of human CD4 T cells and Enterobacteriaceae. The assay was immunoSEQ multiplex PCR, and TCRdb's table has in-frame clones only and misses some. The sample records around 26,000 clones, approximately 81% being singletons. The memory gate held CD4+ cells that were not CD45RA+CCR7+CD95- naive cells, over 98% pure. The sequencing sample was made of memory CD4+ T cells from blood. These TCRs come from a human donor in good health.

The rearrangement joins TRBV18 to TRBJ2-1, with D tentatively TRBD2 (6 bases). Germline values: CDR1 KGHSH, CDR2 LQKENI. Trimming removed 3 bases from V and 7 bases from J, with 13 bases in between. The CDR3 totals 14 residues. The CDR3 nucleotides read TGTGCCAGCTCACCGACGGGAGCCAGGAATGAGCAGTTCTTC. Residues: CASSPTGARNEQFF.

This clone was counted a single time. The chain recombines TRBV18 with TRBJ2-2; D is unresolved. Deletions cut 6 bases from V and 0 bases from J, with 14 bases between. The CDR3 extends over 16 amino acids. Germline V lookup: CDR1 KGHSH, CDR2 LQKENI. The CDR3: CASSRNARSNTGELFF. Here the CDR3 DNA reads TGTGCCAGCTCCAGGAACGCTAGGTCGAACACCGGGGAGCTGTTTTTT.

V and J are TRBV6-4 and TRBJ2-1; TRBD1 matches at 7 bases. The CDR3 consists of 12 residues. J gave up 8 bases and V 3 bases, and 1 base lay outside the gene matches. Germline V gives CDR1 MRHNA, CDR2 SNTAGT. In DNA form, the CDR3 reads TGTGCCAGCAGTGAACAGGGGTATGAGCAGTTCTTC. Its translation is CASSEQGYEQFF.

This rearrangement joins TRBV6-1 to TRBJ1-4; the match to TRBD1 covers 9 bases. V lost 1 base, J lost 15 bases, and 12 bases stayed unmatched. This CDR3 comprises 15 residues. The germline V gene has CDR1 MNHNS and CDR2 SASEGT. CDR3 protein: CASSEVGQGLVGMFF. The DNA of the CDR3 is TGTGCCAGCAGTGAAGTGGGACAGGGCCTTGTAGGCATGTTTTTT.

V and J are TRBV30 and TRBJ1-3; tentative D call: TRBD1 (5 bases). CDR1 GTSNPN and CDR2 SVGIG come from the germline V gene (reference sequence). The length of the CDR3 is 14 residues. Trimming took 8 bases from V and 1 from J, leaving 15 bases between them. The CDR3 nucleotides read TGTGCCGGCCCCGGGGGACGGTCTGGAAACACCATATATTTT. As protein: CAGPGGRSGNTIYF.

The CDR3: CASSGTAATNEKLFF. The CDR3 DNA sequence: TGTGCCAGTAGTGGGACAGCTGCAACTAATGAAAAACTGTTTTTT. The chain couples TRBV19 to TRBJ1-4; 7 bases line up with TRBD1. The CDR3 has 15 amino acids. The germline V gene encodes CDR1 LNHDA and CDR2 SQIVND (reference sequence). V dropped 5 bases and J dropped 0; count of bases not matched to a gene: 3. The full variable domain, with the rest looked up from reference TRBV19 and TRBJ1-4, is DGGITQSPKYLFRKEGQNVTLSCEQNLNHDAMYWYRQDPGQGLRLIYYSQIVNDFQKGDIAEGYSVSREKKESFPLTVTSAQKNPTAFYLCASSGTAATNEKLFFGSGTQLSVL.

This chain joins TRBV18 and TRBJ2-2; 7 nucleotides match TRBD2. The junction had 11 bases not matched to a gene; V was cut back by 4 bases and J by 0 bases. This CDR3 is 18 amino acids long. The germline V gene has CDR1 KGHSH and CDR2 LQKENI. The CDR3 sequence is CASSLSVSSGANTGELFF. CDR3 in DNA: TGTGCCAGCTCACTCTCGGTATCTAGCGGAGCGAACACCGGGGAGCTGTTTTTT. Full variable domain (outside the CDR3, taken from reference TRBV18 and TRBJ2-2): NAGVMQNPRHLVRRRGQEARLRCSPMKGHSHVYWYRQLPEEGLKFMVYLQKENIIDESGMPKERFSAEFPKEGPSILRIQQVVRGDSAAYFCASSLSVSSGANTGELFFGEGSRLTVL.

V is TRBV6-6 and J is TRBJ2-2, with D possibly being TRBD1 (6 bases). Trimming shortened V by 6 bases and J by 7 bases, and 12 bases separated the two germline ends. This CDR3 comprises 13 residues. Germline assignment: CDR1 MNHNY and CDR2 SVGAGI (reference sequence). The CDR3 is CASRNRENGELFF. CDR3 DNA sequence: TGTGCCAGCAGAAACAGGGAGAACGGGGAGCTGTTTTTT.

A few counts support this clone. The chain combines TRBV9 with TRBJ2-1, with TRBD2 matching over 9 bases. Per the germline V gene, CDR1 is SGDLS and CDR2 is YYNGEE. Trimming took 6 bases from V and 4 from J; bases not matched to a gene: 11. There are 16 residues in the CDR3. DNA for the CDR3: TGTGCCAGCACCGTCCGCCGTAGCGGGGGATACAATGAGCAGTTCTTC. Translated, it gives CASTVRRSGGYNEQFF. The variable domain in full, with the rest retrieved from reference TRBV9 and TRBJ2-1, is DSGVTQTPKHLITATGQRVTLRCSPRSGDLSVYWYQQSLDQGLQFLIQYYNGEERAKGNILERFSAQQFPDLHSELNLSSLELGDSALYFCASTVRRSGGYNEQFFGPGTRLTVL.

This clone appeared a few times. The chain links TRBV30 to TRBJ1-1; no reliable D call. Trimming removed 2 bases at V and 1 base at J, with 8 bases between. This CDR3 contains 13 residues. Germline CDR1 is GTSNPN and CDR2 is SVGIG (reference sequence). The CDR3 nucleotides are TGTGCCTGGAGTCTCCGGAGGAACACTGAAGCTTTCTTT. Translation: CAWSLRRNTEAFF.

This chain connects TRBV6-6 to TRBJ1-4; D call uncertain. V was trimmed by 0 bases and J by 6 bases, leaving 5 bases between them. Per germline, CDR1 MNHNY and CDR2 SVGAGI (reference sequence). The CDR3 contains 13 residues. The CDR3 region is CASSYSGHEKLFF. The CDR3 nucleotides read TGTGCCAGCAGTTACTCAGGTCATGAAAAACTGTTTTTT.

The DNA of the CDR3 is TGTGCCTGGAGCGTGGACAGCCCGGCGGGGGAGCAGTACTTC. This translates into CAWSVDSPAGEQYF. This sequence joins TRBV30 and TRBJ2-7, with D perhaps being TRBD1 or TRBD2 (6 bases each). Looked up from germline, CDR1 is GTSNPN and CDR2 is SVGIG (reference sequence). The length of the CDR3 is 14 residues. V was clipped by 3 bases and J by 7 bases, with 19 bases between them.

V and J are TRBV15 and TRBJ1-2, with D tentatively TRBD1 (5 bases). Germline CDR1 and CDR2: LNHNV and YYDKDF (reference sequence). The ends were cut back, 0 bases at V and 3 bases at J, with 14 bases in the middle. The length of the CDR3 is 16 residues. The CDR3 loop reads CATSRDLVAGHYGYTF. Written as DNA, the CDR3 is TGTGCCACCAGCAGAGATCTAGTCGCAGGGCACTATGGCTACACCTTC.

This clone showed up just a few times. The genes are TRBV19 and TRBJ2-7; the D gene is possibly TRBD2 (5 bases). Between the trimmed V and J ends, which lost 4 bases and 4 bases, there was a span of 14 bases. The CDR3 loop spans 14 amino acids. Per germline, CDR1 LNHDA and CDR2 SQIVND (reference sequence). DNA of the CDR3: TGTGCCAGTAGTACATCGACTACTAGATACGAGCAGTACTTC. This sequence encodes CASSTSTTRYEQYF.

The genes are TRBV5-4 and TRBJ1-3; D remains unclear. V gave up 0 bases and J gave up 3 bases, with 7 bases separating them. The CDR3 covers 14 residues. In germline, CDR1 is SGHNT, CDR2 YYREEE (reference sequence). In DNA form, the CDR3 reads TGTGCCAGCAGCTTGGGGGCATATGGAAACACCATATATTTT. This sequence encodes CASSLGAYGNTIYF.

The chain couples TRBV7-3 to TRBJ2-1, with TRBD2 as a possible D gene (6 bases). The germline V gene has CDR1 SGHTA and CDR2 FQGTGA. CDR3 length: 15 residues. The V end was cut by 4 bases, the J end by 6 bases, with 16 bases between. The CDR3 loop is CASSSTSLYGNEQFF. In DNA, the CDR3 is TGTGCCAGCAGCTCAACTAGCCTGTATGGCAATGAGCAGTTCTTC.

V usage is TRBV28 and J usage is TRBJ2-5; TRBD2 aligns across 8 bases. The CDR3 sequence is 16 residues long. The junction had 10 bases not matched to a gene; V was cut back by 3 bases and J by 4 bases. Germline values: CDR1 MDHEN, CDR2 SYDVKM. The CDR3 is CASSLGRGGSSETQYF. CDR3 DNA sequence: TGTGCCAGCAGTTTGGGGCGCGGGGGGTCCTCAGAGACCCAGTACTTC. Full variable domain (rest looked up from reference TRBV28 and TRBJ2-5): DVKVTQSSRYLVKRTGEKVFLECVQDMDHENMFWYRQDPGLGLRLIYFSYDVKMKEKGDIPEGYSVSREKKERFSLILESASTNQTSMYLCASSLGRGGSSETQYFGPGTRLLVL.

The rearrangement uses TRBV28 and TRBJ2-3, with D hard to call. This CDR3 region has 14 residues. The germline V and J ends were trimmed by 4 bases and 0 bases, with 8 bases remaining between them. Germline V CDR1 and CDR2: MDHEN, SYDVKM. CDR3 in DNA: TGTGCCAGCAGTTCAGCTCCTAGCACAGATACGCAGTATTTT. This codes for CASSSAPSTDTQYF.

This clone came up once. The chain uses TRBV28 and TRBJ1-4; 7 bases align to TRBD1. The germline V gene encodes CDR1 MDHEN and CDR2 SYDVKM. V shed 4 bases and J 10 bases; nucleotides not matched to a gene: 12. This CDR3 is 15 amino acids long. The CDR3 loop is CASSSQGEERRKLFF. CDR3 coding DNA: TGTGCCAGCAGTTCCCAGGGGGAGGAAAGGAGAAAACTGTTTTTT.

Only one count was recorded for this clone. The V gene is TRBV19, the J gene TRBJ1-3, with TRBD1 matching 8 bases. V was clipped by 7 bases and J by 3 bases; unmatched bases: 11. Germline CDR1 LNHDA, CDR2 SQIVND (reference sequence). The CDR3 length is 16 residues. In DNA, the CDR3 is TGTGCCAGTACCAGAACCAACAGGGGGTTTGGAAACACCATATATTTT. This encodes CASTRTNRGFGNTIYF.

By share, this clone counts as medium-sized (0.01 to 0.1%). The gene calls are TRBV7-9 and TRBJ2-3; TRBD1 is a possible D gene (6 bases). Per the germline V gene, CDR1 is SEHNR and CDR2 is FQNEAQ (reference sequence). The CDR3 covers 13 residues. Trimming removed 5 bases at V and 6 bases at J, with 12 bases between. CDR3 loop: CASSTRGPDTQYF. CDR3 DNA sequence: TGTGCCAGCAGCACCAGGGGACCGGATACGCAGTATTTT. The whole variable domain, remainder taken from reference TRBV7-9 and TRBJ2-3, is DTGVSQNPRHKITKRGQNVTFRCDPISEHNRLYWYRQTLGQGPEFLTYFQNEAQLEKSRLLSDRFSAERPKGSFSTLEIQRTEQGDSAMYLCASSTRGPDTQYFGPGTRLTVL.

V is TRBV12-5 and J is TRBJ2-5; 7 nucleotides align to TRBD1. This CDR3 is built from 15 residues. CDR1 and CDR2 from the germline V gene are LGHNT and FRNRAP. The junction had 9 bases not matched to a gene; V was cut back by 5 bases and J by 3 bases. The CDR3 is CASGPSAGGEETQYF. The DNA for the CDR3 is TGTGCTAGTGGTCCATCCGCAGGGGGAGAAGAGACCCAGTACTTC.

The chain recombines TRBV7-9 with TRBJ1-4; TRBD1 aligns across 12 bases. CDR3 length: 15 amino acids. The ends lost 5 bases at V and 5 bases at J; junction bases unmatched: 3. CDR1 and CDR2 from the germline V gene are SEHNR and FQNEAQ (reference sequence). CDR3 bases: TGTGCCAGCAGCCGGGGACAGGGGGCGAATGAAAAACTGTTTTTT. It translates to CASSRGQGANEKLFF.

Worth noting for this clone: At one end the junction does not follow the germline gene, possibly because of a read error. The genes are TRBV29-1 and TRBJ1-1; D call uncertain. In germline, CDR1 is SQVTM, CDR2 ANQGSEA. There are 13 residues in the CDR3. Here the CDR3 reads CSVEDRRGVPHSF. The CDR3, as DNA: TGCAGCGTTGAAGATCGCCGCGGGGTTCCCCATTCTTTT.

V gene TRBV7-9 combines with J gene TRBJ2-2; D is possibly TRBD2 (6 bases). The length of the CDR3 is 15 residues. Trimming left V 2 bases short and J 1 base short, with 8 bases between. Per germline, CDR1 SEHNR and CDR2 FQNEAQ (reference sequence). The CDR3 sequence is CASSLMGLNTGELFF. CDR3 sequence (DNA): TGTGCCAGCAGCTTAATGGGACTGAACACCGGGGAGCTGTTTTTT.

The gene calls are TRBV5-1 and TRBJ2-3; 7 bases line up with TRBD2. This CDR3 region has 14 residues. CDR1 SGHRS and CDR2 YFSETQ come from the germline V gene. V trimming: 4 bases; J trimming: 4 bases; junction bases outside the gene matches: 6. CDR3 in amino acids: CASSEGGGSDTQYF. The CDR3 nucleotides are TGCGCCAGCAGCGAGGGCGGGGGATCAGATACGCAGTATTTT.